This T cell receptor beta chain was sequenced during a study of sequential checkpoint blockade in melanoma. In the study overall: Arm A got nivolumab then ipilimumab; arm B the reverse, 1:1.

Libraries were prepared by immunoSEQ multiplex PCR; TCRdb keeps only in-frame clonotypes and omits some of them. This table has some 32,000 clones, approximately 82% appearing once. Germline loops: CDR1 LNHDA, CDR2 SQIVND (reference sequence). There are 14 residues in the CDR3. Trimming left V 5 bases short and J 3 bases short, with 13 bases between. Specified treatment: randomized to nivolumab then ipilimumab (arm A) or the reverse (arm B). No patient had prior DNA-damaging chemotherapy. The specimen was CD8+ T cells sorted from blood (inferred from file names), collected from a patient given nivolumab and ipilimumab in sequence. This receptor was taken from a human donor with melanoma. The chain carries TRBV19 and TRBJ1-1; D call uncertain. This CDR3 reads CASSAHGEDTEAFF. The DNA of the CDR3 is TGTGCCAGTAGTGCCCACGGGGAGGACACTGAAGCTTTCTTT.